This TCR beta chain was recovered during a study of regulatory T cells in long-lasting Graves disease. Study background: Persistent cases were those of Graves' disease that involved over 5 years of antithyroid drugs with positive TSH receptor antibodies.

The CDR3 is 14 residues long. CDR1 is DFQATT and CDR2 is SNEGSKA in the germline V gene (reference sequence). Trimming removed 4 bases at V and 4 bases at J, with 17 bases between. Arm-PCR of CDR3 regions and iRepertoire HTBI primers were used to build TCR beta libraries. Each CDR3 protein gets one entry after TCRdb re-called the multiplex PCR reads with MiXCR. The table includes 350,000 to 500,000 distinct CDR3 sequences, roughly a fifth detected once. As to time point: persistent/refractory GD, antithyroid drugs over 5 years with positive TRAb. PBMC RNA served as the TCR library source. The TCR sequence derives from a female donor with Graves disease. The genes are TRBV20-1 and TRBJ2-7; weak D call: TRBD2 (6 bases). The sequencing here drew on peripheral blood mononuclear cells (PBMCs), taken when the disease was refractory, from a patient treated with antithyroid drugs. The CDR3 DNA is TGCAGTGCTAAAGATTTGAGGGAGGCGTACGAGCAGTACTTC. As protein: CSAKDLREAYEQYF.